This T cell receptor beta chain was obtained from a study of blood T cell repertoires in COVID-19 (dated by TCRdb to the early 2020s). Background on the whole study: Samples covering the acute and convalescent phases of COVID-19 were provided by collaborators in the United States, Italy and Spain. The prospective study material was composed of cDNA or gDNA derived from T cells, B-cell-depleted T cells, or PBMCs. The dataset comprised deeply sampled blood TCRbeta repertoires from subjects exposed to, actively infected with, or recovered from COVID-19. The repertoires were made available in a free public database intended to serve as a resource for research on the immune response to SARS-CoV-2. Samples came from the ongoing ImmuneRACE study (first 160 participants) plus 1,254 subjects from 6 global collaborators. Nearly every sample came with metadata listing a de-identified subject ID, COVID-19 status, age in years and sex. Where available, HLA class I and class II types were obtained from metadata supplied by the sample provider rather than from assay-based typing. General findings and caveats noted by the study authors: The quantity of clinical and demographic metadata differed by source and by participant and was supplied without curation.

This clone was seen a single time. It lacks a known antigen. One base away there is no much larger clone; base qualities are not given. Enrolling through a virtual design, the prospective study's participants ranged in age from roughly 18 to 89 years and lived across 24 United States geographic areas. Cohort assignment in the prospective study relied on participant-reported clinical history from a screening survey and a study questionnaire. For ImmuneRACE Cohort 3, a participant was defined as recovered based on two consecutive negative NP/OP PCR tests, clearance by a healthcare professional, or resolution of symptoms. Each participant in the prospective study had whole blood, serum and a nasopharyngeal or oropharyngeal swab collected by mobile phlebotomists. Participants in the prospective study had the option to provide additional blood draws and questionnaires over a roughly 2-month period. Before DNA extraction, prospective study blood samples were shipped either frozen or at room temperature.

TCRbeta CDR3 regions were amplified from genomic DNA using the immunoSEQ Assay, a bias-controlled multiplex PCR. The authors' pipeline ran thus. The number of nucleated cells in each sample was estimated by amplification of reference gene primers within the assay. To quantify the absolute abundance of each unique TCRbeta CDR3 rearrangement, sequence reads were collapsed and filtered. Productive Simpson clonality was computed per sample as the square root of Simpson's diversity index over productive rearrangements. In TCRdb, the immuneACCESS table is reduced to in-frame sequences with V and J assigned. These tables do not hold every clone; where another copy was compared, an unresolved V gene accounts for under half, and the others remain unexplained. V and J calls plus clone size are reproduced from that table; the DNA served to infer D and trimming. Recorded for this sample are about 330,000 clones; roughly 87% of them occurred a single time. Together, the top ten hold approximately 0.93% of the sample.

Sequencing was performed on PBMCs or T cells enriched from blood (not recorded which). The origin of this receptor is a woman aged 30 to 39 who had recovered from COVID-19.

The DNA sequence is given as TGTGCCAGCAGTGCCGGGGGCGAGCAGTACTTC. It translates as CASSAGGEQYF. This receptor chain uses TRBV2 and TRBJ2-7; a weak D assignment points to TRBD2 (6 bases agree). Including cysteine and phenylalanine, the CDR3 has 11 amino acids. Kept here is only the CDR3 DNA, which spans 33 bases and is read in frame from base 1. The germline V gene encodes CDR1 SNHLY and CDR2 FYNNEI. Trimming takes 4 bases from V and 6 bases from J, and the germline ends sit 7 bases apart.